This paragraph covers one TCR beta chain sequence. The CDR3 has 16 amino acids. The trim removed 4 bases at V and 0 bases at J, leaving 6 bases unmatched. The sample originates from a study of T-cell reconstitution after alpha-beta-depleted transplantation in children. TCRbeta library preparation incorporated unique molecular identifiers. TCRdb independently ran MiXCR on the PCR reads; one entry per CDR3 protein. Altogether approximately 270,000 distinct CDR3 sequences are present, 9.9% being singletons, with the ten largest covering over 9%. This TCR was sampled from a human donor who donated a stem cell graft to a child with SCID. The source was PBMCs from the stem cell graft donor, collected from the stem cell graft. V and J are TRBV12-3 or TRBV12-4 and TRBJ2-3; 8 bases fit TRBD2. The CDR3 DNA is TGTGCCAGCAGTTCCTTCCGGGGGGGGAGCACAGATACGCAGTATTTT. Translating gives CASSSFRGGSTDTQYF.